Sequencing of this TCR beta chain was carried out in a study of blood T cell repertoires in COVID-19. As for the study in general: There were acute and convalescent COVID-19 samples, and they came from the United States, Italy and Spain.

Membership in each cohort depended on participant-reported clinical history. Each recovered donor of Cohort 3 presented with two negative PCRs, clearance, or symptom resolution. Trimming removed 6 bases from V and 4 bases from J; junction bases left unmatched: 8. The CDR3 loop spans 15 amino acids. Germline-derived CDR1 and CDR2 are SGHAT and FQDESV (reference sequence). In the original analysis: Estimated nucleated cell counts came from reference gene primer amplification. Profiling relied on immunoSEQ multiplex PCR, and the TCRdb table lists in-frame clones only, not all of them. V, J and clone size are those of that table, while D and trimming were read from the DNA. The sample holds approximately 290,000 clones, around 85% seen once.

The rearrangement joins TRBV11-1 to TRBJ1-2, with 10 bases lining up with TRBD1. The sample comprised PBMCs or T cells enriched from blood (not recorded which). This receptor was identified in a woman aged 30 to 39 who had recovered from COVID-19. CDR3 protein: CASSRTGTGAYGYTF. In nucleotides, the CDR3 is TGTGCCAGCAGTCGTACCGGGACAGGGGCCTATGGCTACACCTTC.